This is a list of T cell receptor beta chains from one sample in a study of T cells in Graves' hyperthyroidism and ophthalmopathy. Using its own MiXCR run on the multiplex PCR reads, TCRdb lists one record per CDR3 protein. Here the sample spans about 160,000 distinct CDR3 sequences, just under 9.5% being singletons. Material: blood. Every receptor here comes from a woman aged 18-30 years with Graves' hyperthyroidism that later progressed to Graves' ophthalmopathy. Both conserved end residues are part of each CDR3. Each record gives: V gene, J gene, clone size, D gene, CDR3 protein, CDR3 DNA. A D gene is named only where the DNA matches it firmly. A clone size is listed for some rows: how often the clone was seen (once, few, many), or a class if it is expanded.

>TRBV29-1|TRBJ2-3|many|TRBD2
CSVEAPGRGSTDTQYF
TGCAGCGTTGAAGCCCCTGGGCGGGGGAGCACAGATACGCAGTATTTT
>TRBV2|TRBJ2-7|many|-
CASSEAQGVVYEQYF
TGTGCCAGCAGTGAAGCGCAAGGGGTTGTCTACGAGCAGTACTTC
>TRBV27|TRBJ2-3|few|-
CASSFAGRDTQYF
TGTGCCAGCAGTTTTGCAGGGAGGGATACGCAGTATTTT
>TRBV5-6|TRBJ2-5|once|TRBD1
CASSDTGGPNQETQYF
TGTGCCAGCAGCGATACAGGGGGGCCGAATCAAGAGACCCAGTACTTC
>TRBV6-5|TRBJ2-3|many|-
CASSYSAHTGIADTQYF
TGTGCCAGCAGTTACTCTGCTCACACAGGAATCGCAGATACGCAGTATTTT
>TRBV28|TRBJ1-4|many|TRBD1
CASRASGGGDEKLFF
TGTGCCAGCAGAGCCTCAGGGGGTGGAGATGAAAAACTGTTTTTT
>TRBV7-6|TRBJ1-1|many|-
CASSSRSAGTMKAFF
TGTGCCAGCAGTAGTAGAAGCGCCGGGACAATGAAAGCTTTCTTT
>TRBV3-1|TRBJ1-6|many|-
CASSQAGVNSPLHF
TGTGCCAGCAGCCAAGCAGGAGTCAATTCACCCCTCCACTTT
>TRBV10-3|TRBJ2-1|many|-
CAIMLTGEGNEQFF
TGTGCCATCATGTTGACAGGGGAGGGCAATGAGCAGTTCTTC
>TRBV25-1|TRBJ2-7|few|-
CASSDTAYEQYF
TGTGCCAGCAGTGACACAGCCTACGAGCAGTACTTC
>TRBV24-1|TRBJ2-1|many|-
CATSSGDKGGNEQFF
TGTGCCACCAGTTCCGGAGACAAAGGGGGGAATGAGCAGTTCTTC
>TRBV6-1|TRBJ2-7|-|-
CASRRTIYEQYF
TGTGCCAGCAGGCGGACGATCTACGAGCAGTACTTC
>TRBV27|TRBJ1-2|many|-
CASSQDISYGYTF
TGTGCCAGCAGTCAGGACATTAGCTATGGCTACACCTTC
>TRBV6-5|TRBJ1-1|many|TRBD1
CASSYTPGQGAVNTEAFF
TGTGCCAGCAGTTACACTCCGGGACAGGGGGCAGTGAACACTGAAGCTTTCTTT
>TRBV7-9|TRBJ1-1|many|-
CASSAWGSEAFF
TGTGCCAGCAGCGCCTGGGGAAGTGAAGCTTTCTTT
>TRBV20-1|TRBJ2-5|many|TRBD2
CSARPLGLAVQETQYF
TGCAGTGCTAGACCCTTAGGACTAGCAGTACAAGAGACCCAGTACTTC
>TRBV20-1|TRBJ2-7|many|-
CSARGRGWDYEQYF
TGCAGTGCTAGAGGCCGGGGATGGGACTACGAGCAGTACTTC
>TRBV4-1|TRBJ1-2|many|-
CASSQDRQGRNGYTF
TGCGCCAGCAGCCAAGACAGGCAGGGTCGGAATGGCTACACCTTC
>TRBV20-1|TRBJ2-7|many|-
CSARDPGAYASYEQYF
TGCAGTGCTAGAGATCCTGGGGCGTATGCCTCCTACGAGCAGTACTTC
>TRBV28|TRBJ1-5|many|-
CASSPSDGAQPQHF
TGTGCCAGCAGTCCATCAGACGGAGCCCAGCCCCAGCATTTT
>TRBV7-9|TRBJ1-1|many|-
CASSLRGGAMNTEAFF
TGTGCCAGCAGCTTAAGAGGGGGAGCTATGAACACTGAAGCTTTCTTT
>TRBV27|TRBJ1-2|few|-
CASSLSRDKSYGYTF
TGTGCCAGCAGTTTGTCCCGGGACAAATCCTATGGCTACACCTTC
>TRBV29-1|TRBJ2-7|many|-
CSVLDREGFYYEQYF
TGCAGCGTACTAGACAGGGAGGGTTTTTACTACGAGCAGTACTTC
>TRBV19|TRBJ2-6|few|-
CASSIPGTGANVLTF
TGTGCCAGTAGTATACCGGGAACCGGGGCCAACGTCCTGACTTTC
>TRBV3-1|TRBJ2-3|many|-
CASSRGPSPDTQYF
TGTGCCAGCAGCCGAGGGCCTTCCCCGGATACGCAGTATTTT
>TRBV20-1|TRBJ2-3|-|TRBD2
CSARGVTRGSITDTQYF
TGCAGTGCTAGGGGGGTCACCCGCGGGAGTATTACAGATACGCAGTATTTT
>TRBV6-5|TRBJ2-1|many|TRBD1
CASSYGGQNEQFF
TGTGCCAGCAGTTACGGGGGACAGAATGAGCAGTTCTTC
>TRBV30|TRBJ1-2|few|-
CAWSVTGFLGYTF
TGTGCCTGGAGTGTAACAGGGTTCCTGGGCTACACCTTC
>TRBV28|TRBJ2-1|-|-
CASSGYRGLAYNEQFF
TGTGCCAGCAGTGGGTACAGGGGACTAGCCTACAATGAGCAGTTCTTC
>TRBV5-1|TRBJ2-5|-|-
CASRSVGGLQETQYF
TGCGCCAGCAGAAGCGTCGGGGGTCTCCAAGAGACCCAGTACTTC
>TRBV12-3/TRBV12-4|TRBJ1-4|many|TRBD1
CASSLYYTGVGEKLFF
TGTGCCAGCAGTCTTTACTACACAGGGGTGGGGGAAAAACTGTTTTTT
>TRBV15|TRBJ1-3|few|TRBD1
CATSRAGGGNTIYF
TGTGCCACCAGCAGGGCAGGGGGTGGAAACACCATATATTTT
>TRBV5-6|TRBJ2-4|few|TRBD1
CASRPSNRGMGKNIQYF
TGTGCCAGCAGACCGTCGAACAGGGGGATGGGCAAAAACATTCAGTACTTC
>TRBV27|TRBJ2-1|many|-
CASSHLFSDNEQFF
TGTGCCAGCAGTCACCTCTTCTCCGACAATGAGCAGTTCTTC
>TRBV20-1|TRBJ1-2|-|-
CSAPQAEETYGYTF
TGCAGTGCCCCTCAGGCGGAAGAAACCTATGGCTACACCTTC
>TRBV20-1|TRBJ2-5|many|-
CSARDFGTQYF
TGCAGTGCTAGAGATTTTGGGACCCAGTACTTC
>TRBV3-1|TRBJ1-1|many|-
CASSQVRSNTEAFF
TGTGCCAGCAGCCAAGTGAGAAGTAACACTGAAGCTTTCTTT
>TRBV7-8|TRBJ2-1|many|-
CASSLRRSSYNEQFF
TGTGCCAGCAGCTTAAGACGTTCCTCCTACAATGAGCAGTTCTTC
>TRBV19|TRBJ1-5|many|TRBD1
CASHTGQGQGQPQHF
TGTGCCAGCCACACAGGACAGGGGCAAGGTCAGCCCCAGCATTTT
>TRBV6-1|TRBJ2-5|many|TRBD2
CASRKIGLALGETQYF
TGTGCCAGCAGAAAGATAGGACTAGCTCTCGGAGAGACCCAGTACTTC
>TRBV11-3|TRBJ2-2|many|-
CASSLNGIAGELFF
TGTGCCAGCAGCTTGAACGGTATCGCCGGGGAGCTGTTTTTT
>TRBV20-1|TRBJ2-7|many|-
CSAREGASEQYF
TGCAGTGCTAGAGAGGGGGCGAGTGAGCAGTACTTC
>TRBV30|TRBJ1-4|-|TRBD1
CAWSTLGQARDEKLFF
TGTGCCTGGAGCACCCTCGGACAGGCCCGGGACGAAAAACTGTTTTTT
>TRBV6-2/TRBV6-3|TRBJ1-6|many|TRBD1
CASSQTKQGIHNSPLHF
TGTGCCAGCAGTCAAACCAAACAGGGGATCCATAATTCACCCCTCCACTTT
>TRBV15|TRBJ2-1|-|-
CATSRPGGDEQFF
TGTGCCACCAGCAGGCCCGGAGGCGATGAGCAGTTCTTC
>TRBV20-1|TRBJ2-5|many|TRBD2
CSALSGGAKETQYF
TGCAGTGCCCTTAGCGGGGGGGCAAAAGAGACCCAGTACTTC
>TRBV12-3/TRBV12-4|TRBJ1-2|many|-
CASSFVLYGYTF
TGTGCCAGCAGTTTTGTCCTCTATGGCTACACCTTC
>TRBV7-9|TRBJ2-1|many|TRBD2
CASSSPAGGISNEQFF
TGTGCCAGCAGCTCGCCAGCGGGAGGAATAAGCAATGAGCAGTTCTTC
>TRBV11-2|TRBJ1-2|many|-
CASSRRVAYGYTF
TGTGCCAGCAGCAGGCGAGTGGCCTATGGCTACACCTTC
>TRBV11-2|TRBJ1-2|many|-
CASSGTTGPYGYTF
TGTGCCAGCAGCGGAACCACGGGTCCCTATGGCTACACCTTC
>TRBV2|TRBJ1-4|many|-
CASSRDGNEKLFF
TGTGCCAGCAGCCGGGACGGTAATGAAAAACTGTTTTTT